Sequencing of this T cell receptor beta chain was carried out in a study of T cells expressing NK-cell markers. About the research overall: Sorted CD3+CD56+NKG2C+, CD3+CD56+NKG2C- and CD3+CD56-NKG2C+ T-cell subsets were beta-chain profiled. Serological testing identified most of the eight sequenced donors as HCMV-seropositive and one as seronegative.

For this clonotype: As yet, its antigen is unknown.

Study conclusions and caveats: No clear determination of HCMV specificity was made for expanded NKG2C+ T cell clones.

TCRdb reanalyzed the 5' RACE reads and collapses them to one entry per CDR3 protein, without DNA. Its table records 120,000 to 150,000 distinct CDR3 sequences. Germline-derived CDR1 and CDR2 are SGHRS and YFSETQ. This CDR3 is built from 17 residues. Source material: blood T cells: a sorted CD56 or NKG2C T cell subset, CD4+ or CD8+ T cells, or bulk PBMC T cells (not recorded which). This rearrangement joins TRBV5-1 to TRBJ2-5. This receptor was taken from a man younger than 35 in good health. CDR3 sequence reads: CASSFLVTPIIPETQYF.